This T cell receptor beta chain was obtained from a study of vaccination effects on CD4 cells after COVID-19. Study context: Every well got a few million PBMC, which were grown with 10 IU/ml IL-2 and about 10 ug/ml peptides.

Following 10 days of culture, CD4+ T cells were isolated. Method: immunoSEQ multiplex PCR; TCRdb's copy keeps in-frame clones and lacks some. The sample includes roughly 68,000 clones, 72% of them seen just once. This clone has a handful of counts. The antigen is unknown. General study results and limits: Convalescent patients were few in the study, and early post-infection timepoints were absent.

CDR3 length: 13 residues. Trimming took off 3 bases at V and 4 bases at J, with 10 bases between the two ends. CDR1 is SGHTA, CDR2 FQGTGA, per germline. Sequencing was performed on CD4+ T cells from PBMCs cultured without peptide, taken before COVID-19 vaccination. The clonotype originates from a human donor who had a prior SARS-CoV-2 infection. The V gene is TRBV7-3, the J gene TRBJ2-7, with D possibly being TRBD1 or TRBD2 (5 bases each). In nucleotides, the CDR3 is TGTGCCAGCAGCTTCCGGGACGCATACGAGCAGTACTTC. Translated, it gives CASSFRDAYEQYF.